The 7 T cell receptor beta chains below all came from one sample that was sequenced in a study of T-cell memory formation after mild COVID-19. TCRdb recomputed calls from the 5' RACE reads with MiXCR, one row per CDR3 protein. The repertoire consists of about 390,000 distinct CDR3 sequences, with 15% to 20% occurring once and the leading ten covering about a fifth. The sequenced sample was PBMCs or a T cell subset sorted from them (not recorded which). These receptors all stem from a man between 18 and 29 years old who had mild COVID-19 (a few samples of this study predate the infection). Cell type and time point are not known.

This clonotype turned up a few times. The chain carries TRBV2 and TRBJ1-4; D perhaps matches TRBD1 (5 bases). Germline CDR1 and CDR2: SNHLY and FYNNEI. This CDR3 is 15 amino acids long. The germline V and J ends were trimmed by 3 bases and 4 bases, with 12 bases remaining between them. The DNA of the CDR3 is TGTGCCAGCAGTGAGGCGGGACCGAGTAATGAAAAACTGTTTTTT. This translates into CASSEAGPSNEKLFF.

The chain links TRBV7-2 to TRBJ1-3; D is possibly TRBD1 (5 bases). Trimming pared 5 bases from V and 1 base from J, leaving 9 bases between. The length of the CDR3 is 14 residues. Germline V gives CDR1 SGHTA, CDR2 FQGNSA. This CDR3 reads CASSPDKSGNTIYF. The CDR3 DNA follows: TGTGCCAGCAGCCCGGACAAATCTGGAAACACCATATATTTT.

This clonotype turned up a few times. The rearrangement uses TRBV6-5 and TRBJ1-1; a possible D gene is TRBD1 (5 bases). V lost 2 bases to trimming and J lost 6 bases, with 22 bases between them. The CDR3 contains 17 residues. The germline gives CDR1 MNHEY, CDR2 SVGAGI. The CDR3 nucleotides read TGTGCCAGCAGTTACGTTCCTGGAGGGGCGGATCCCGCTGAAGCTTTCTTT. Translation gives CASSYVPGGADPAEAFF.

Ten or more counts support this clonotype. This chain connects TRBV7-2 to TRBJ2-1; 10 nucleotides agree with TRBD1. This CDR3 region has 15 residues. CDR1 is SGHTA and CDR2 is FQGNSA in the germline V gene. The trim removed 0 bases at V and 6 bases at J, leaving 2 bases unmatched. This CDR3 reads CASSLARTGGNEQFF. CDR3 DNA sequence: TGTGCCAGCAGCTTAGCGCGGACAGGGGGCAATGAGCAGTTCTTC.

This clonotype was observed a handful of times. V and J are TRBV6-5 and TRBJ2-5, with D tentatively TRBD1 (6 bases). The CDR3 covers 16 residues. V dropped 0 bases and J dropped 5 bases, with 16 bases sitting between them. CDR1 and CDR2 (germline): MNHEY, SVGAGI. As DNA, the CDR3 is TGTGCCAGCAGTTACTCGAGCAGGGGTGGCATGGAGACCCAGTACTTC. Its translation is CASSYSSRGGMETQYF.

This chain links TRBV6-2 or TRBV6-3 with TRBJ1-1; a possible D gene is TRBD1 (6 bases). The V end was cut by 6 bases, the J end by 2 bases, with 13 bases between. In germline, CDR1 is MNHEY, CDR2 SVGEGT. The CDR3 contains 14 residues. For the CDR3, the DNA is TGTGCCAGCAGCCACAGGGTCGGAAACACTGAAGCTTTCTTT. Translated, it gives CASSHRVGNTEAFF.

There are a few counts of this clonotype. J is TRBJ2-4 and V is TRBV3-1, with D possibly matching TRBD1 (5 bases). In germline, CDR1 is LGHDT, CDR2 YNNKEL (reference sequence). CDR3 length: 16 residues. Deletions cut 1 base from V and 6 bases from J, with 16 bases between. The CDR3 region is CASSQGPGQGLNIQYF. The CDR3, as DNA: TGTGCCAGCAGCCAAGGTCCGGGCCAGGGATTAAACATTCAGTACTTC.